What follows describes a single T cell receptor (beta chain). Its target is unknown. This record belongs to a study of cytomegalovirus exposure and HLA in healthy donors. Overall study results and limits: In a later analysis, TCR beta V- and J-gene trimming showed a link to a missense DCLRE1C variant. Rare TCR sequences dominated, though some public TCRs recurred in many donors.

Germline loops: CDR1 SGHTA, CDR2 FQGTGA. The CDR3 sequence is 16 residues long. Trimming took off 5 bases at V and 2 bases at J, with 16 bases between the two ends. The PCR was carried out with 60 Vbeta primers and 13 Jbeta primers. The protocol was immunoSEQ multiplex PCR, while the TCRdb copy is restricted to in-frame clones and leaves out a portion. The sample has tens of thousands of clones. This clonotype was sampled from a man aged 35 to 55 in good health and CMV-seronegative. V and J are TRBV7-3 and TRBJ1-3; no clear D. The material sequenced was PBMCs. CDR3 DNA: TGTGCCAGCAGCCCACGCCCCGGGTCTACTGGAAACACCATATATTTT. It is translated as CASSPRPGSTGNTIYF.